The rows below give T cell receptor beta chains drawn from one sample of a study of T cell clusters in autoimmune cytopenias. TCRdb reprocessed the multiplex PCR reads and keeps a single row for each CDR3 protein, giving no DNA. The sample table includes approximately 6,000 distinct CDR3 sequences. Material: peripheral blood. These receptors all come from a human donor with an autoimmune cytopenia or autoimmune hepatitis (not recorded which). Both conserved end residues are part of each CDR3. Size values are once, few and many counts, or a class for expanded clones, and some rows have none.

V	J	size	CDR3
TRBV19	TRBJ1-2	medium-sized	CASSRNSGDINYGYTF
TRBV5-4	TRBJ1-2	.	CASSLSGAGGYTF
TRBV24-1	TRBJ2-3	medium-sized	CATSDRGSTDTQYF
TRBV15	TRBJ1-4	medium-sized	CATSQQANEKLFF
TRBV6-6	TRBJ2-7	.	CASTGGPYEQYF
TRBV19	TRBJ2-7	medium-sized	CASSIDLSYEQYF
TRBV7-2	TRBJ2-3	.	CASKKREGADTQYF
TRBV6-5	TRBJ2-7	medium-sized	CASSWGTGLGEQYF
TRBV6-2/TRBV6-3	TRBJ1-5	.	CASSSTQDSQPQHF
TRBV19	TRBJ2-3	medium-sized	CASSTTGGGTDTQYF
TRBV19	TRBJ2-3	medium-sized	CASSPGGSSTDTQYF
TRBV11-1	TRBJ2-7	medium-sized	CASSLETLAGGTRHEQYF
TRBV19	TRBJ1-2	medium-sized	CASSTFVTPAYGYTF
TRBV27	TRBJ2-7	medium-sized	CASSLSGGGSYEQYF
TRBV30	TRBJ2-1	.	CAWSGDPGLAELSYNEQFF
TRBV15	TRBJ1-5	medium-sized	CATSRDTGGNQPQHF
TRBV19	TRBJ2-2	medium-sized	CASSAYRGDGELFF
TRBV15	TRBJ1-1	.	CATSRVAWRHEAFF
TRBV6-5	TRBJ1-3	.	CAIRPPSGNTIYF
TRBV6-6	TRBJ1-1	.	CASSDRQGRNTEAFF
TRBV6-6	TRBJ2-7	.	CASSPPGLAGGIYEQYF
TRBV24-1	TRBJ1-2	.	CATSGRQGNGYTF
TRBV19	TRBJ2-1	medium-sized	CASRFARDHNEQFF
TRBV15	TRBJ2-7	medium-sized	CATSSSLTYEQYF
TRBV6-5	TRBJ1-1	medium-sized	CASSYYRQVLNTEAFF
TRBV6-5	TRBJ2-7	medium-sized	CASTLGPSYEQYF
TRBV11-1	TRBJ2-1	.	CASSSRGLQYNEQFF
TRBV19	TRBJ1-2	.	CASSISGTGRTYGYTF
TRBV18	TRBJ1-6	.	CASSPPGARNSPLHF
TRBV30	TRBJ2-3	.	CAWSRWGGEVDTQYF
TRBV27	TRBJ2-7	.	CASSLPASPSYEQYF
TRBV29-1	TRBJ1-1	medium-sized	CSVWDTIVTEAFF
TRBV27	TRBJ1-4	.	CASSLMRQATNEKLFF
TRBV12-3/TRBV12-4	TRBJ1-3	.	CASSSTSGNTIYF
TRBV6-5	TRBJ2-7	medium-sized	CASSQGGYEQYF
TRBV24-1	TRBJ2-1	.	CATGQASSYNEEFF